These 30 T cell receptor beta chains were sequenced from one sample in a study of control samples from healthy donors and cancer patients. The repertoire was sequenced with immunoSEQ multiplex PCR; TCRdb's copy has only in-frame clones and lacks some. The repertoire holds around 76,000 clones, with roughly nine tenths as singletons. Sequencing input: PBMCs. These receptor sequences come from a woman between 50 and 59 years old with colorectal cancer.

This clone was recorded only once. Written as DNA, the CDR3 is TGTGCCAGCAGTTTAGCCCCTGGAACTAATGAAAAACTGTTTTTT. Translating gives CASSLAPGTNEKLFF. J is TRBJ1-4 and V is TRBV27; D not resolved. The germline gives CDR1 MNHEY, CDR2 SMNVEV (reference sequence). CDR3 length: 15 amino acids. V was trimmed by 2 bases and J by 1 base, leaving 8 bases between them.

This chain links TRBV29-1 with TRBJ2-5; D is unclear. The CDR3 totals 15 residues. Deletions cut 4 bases from V and 1 base from J, with 16 bases between. Germline CDR1 is SQVTM and CDR2 is ANQGSEA. The CDR3 is CSVAGTDRLQETQYF. For the CDR3, the DNA is TGCAGCGTTGCTGGAACCGACCGGCTCCAAGAGACCCAGTACTTC.

V is TRBV7-8 and J is TRBJ2-3; maybe TRBD2 (5 bases). Trimming removed 4 bases at V and 8 bases at J, with 13 bases between. The CDR3 has 13 amino acids. CDR1 and CDR2 (germline): SGHVS, FQNEAQ. The CDR3 spells CASSSPGVGTQYF. CDR3 sequence (DNA): TGTGCCAGCAGCTCCCCCGGGGTCGGTACGCAGTATTTT.

The rearrangement links TRBV4-1 to TRBJ2-5; D is possibly TRBD1 (7 bases). V was cut by 2 bases and J by 3 bases, with 13 bases left in between. CDR1 and CDR2 (germline): MGHRA, YSYEKL. The CDR3 runs to 15 residues. The DNA for the CDR3 is TGCGCCAGCAGCCAAACGCGGGACAGTAAAGAGACCCAGTACTTC. It specifies CASSQTRDSKETQYF.

This chain joins TRBV6-5 and TRBJ2-2; unclear D gene. The V end was cut by 7 bases, the J end by 2 bases, with 5 bases between. Germline V gene lookup returns CDR1 MNHEY and CDR2 SVGAGI. There are 12 residues in the CDR3. DNA of the CDR3: TGTGCCAGCATCCCTAACACCGGGGAGCTGTTTTTT. Encoded protein: CASIPNTGELFF.

This chain links TRBV5-1 with TRBJ2-3; TRBD1 matches 7 bases. From germline, CDR1 is SGHRS and CDR2 YFSETQ. The CDR3 extends over 14 amino acids. Trimming cost V 4 bases and J 3 bases; bases outside gene matches: 5. CDR3: CASSMGQLTDTQYF. DNA of the CDR3: TGCGCCAGCAGCATGGGACAGCTTACAGATACGCAGTATTTT. Together with reference TRBV5-1 and TRBJ2-3, the CDR3 gives the full variable domain: KAGVTQTPRYLIKTRGQQVTLSCSPISGHRSVSWYQQTPGQGLQFLFEYFSETQRNKGNFPGRFSGRQFSNSRSEMNVSTLELGDSALYLCASSMGQLTDTQYFGPGTRLTVL.

The chain uses TRBV19 and TRBJ1-5; TRBD1 agrees at 7 bases. This CDR3 comprises 13 residues. Germline V gene data show CDR1 as LNHDA and CDR2 as SQIVND (reference sequence). With V trimmed by 10 bases and J by 7 bases, 10 bases remained unmatched. The CDR3 coding sequence is TGTGCCACCTCCGAGGGGGCGAACCAGCCCCAGCATTTT. This gives the protein CATSEGANQPQHF.

This clone was detected once. This chain connects TRBV30 to TRBJ1-2; no reliable D call. The germline CDR1 and CDR2 sequences are GTSNPN and SVGIG (reference sequence). V shed 3 bases and J shed 13 bases, with 24 bases lying between them. The CDR3 is 14 residues long. CDR3 sequence (DNA): TGTGCCTGGAGCCCACCGGGCAGGCCCGATGGTGGCACCTTC. This translates into CAWSPPGRPDGGTF.

The rearrangement links TRBV15 to TRBJ1-2; D may be TRBD1 (5 bases). The germline CDR1 and CDR2 sequences are LNHNV and YYDKDF (reference sequence). The CDR3 covers 13 residues. V lost 1 base and J 8 bases, leaving 11 bases between the germline ends. The CDR3 region has the DNA TGTGCCACCAGCAGAGGACAGTTAGACGGCTACACCTTC. As protein: CATSRGQLDGYTF.

The chain links TRBV6-1 to TRBJ1-2, with a weak D call TRBD1 (6 bases). The CDR3 runs to 17 residues. The germline V and J ends were trimmed by 0 bases and 2 bases, with 16 bases remaining between them. From germline, CDR1 is MNHNS and CDR2 SASEGT. CDR3 DNA sequence: TGTGCCAGCAGTGAAGCGCTTCACAGGGTAGGAAACTATGGCTACACCTTC. This sequence encodes CASSEALHRVGNYGYTF.

This chain joins TRBV4-3 and TRBJ1-2; possibly TRBD1 for D (6 bases). Trimming pared 1 base from V and 5 bases from J, leaving 14 bases between. This CDR3 has 15 residues. Germline V CDR1 and CDR2: LGHNA, YSLEER. CDR3: CASSQAVGGAYGYTF. CDR3 nucleotide sequence: TGCGCCAGCAGCCAAGCCGTGGGGGGCGCTTATGGCTACACCTTC.

The chain's CDR3 is CASSPTKAGGQETQYF. CDR3 sequence (DNA): TGCGCCAGCAGCCCGACAAAAGCGGGGGGACAAGAGACCCAGTACTTC. The rearrangement uses TRBV5-1 and TRBJ2-5, with TRBD2 matching over 9 bases. The CDR3 sequence is 16 residues long. Trimming removed 4 bases from V and 2 bases from J; junction bases left unmatched: 9. Germline assignment: CDR1 SGHRS and CDR2 YFSETQ.

The gene calls are TRBV19 and TRBJ1-1; D unresolved. The germline gives CDR1 LNHDA, CDR2 SQIVND (reference sequence). There are 12 residues in the CDR3. V was clipped by 5 bases and J by 3 bases, with 7 bases between them. The CDR3 coding sequence is TGTGCCAGTAGTGATTTCTACACTGAAGCTTTCTTT. This gives the protein CASSDFYTEAFF.

This clone was observed a handful of times. The chain combines TRBV30 with TRBJ2-3; D perhaps matches TRBD2 (6 bases). The CDR3 extends over 13 amino acids. V was pared by 0 bases and J by 4 bases, with 8 bases between. Germline V gene lookup returns CDR1 GTSNPN and CDR2 SVGIG (reference sequence). CDR3 sequence (DNA): TGTGCCTGGAGTGTAGGAGGGTCAGATACGCAGTATTTT. Translation: CAWSVGGSDTQYF.

This chain uses TRBV3-1 (or the pseudogene TRBV3-2) with TRBJ2-3; D is perhaps TRBD2 (7 bases). The V end was cut by 1 base, the J end by 10 bases, with 21 bases between. CDR3 length equals 16 residues. The V gene's germline CDR1 is LGHDT and CDR2 YNNKEL (reference sequence). CDR3 sequence (DNA): TGTGCCAGCAGCCAAGCCCCCGGACTAGGGGGGGTGGCGCAGTATTTT. Amino acid sequence: CASSQAPGLGGVAQYF.

The chain employs TRBV5-4 and TRBJ2-3; tentative D call: TRBD2 (6 bases). CDR3 size: 14 residues. V lost 4 bases, J lost 2 bases, and 11 bases lay in between. Per germline, CDR1 SGHNT and CDR2 YYREEE (reference sequence). The CDR3 protein is CASSTWTTTDTQYF. DNA for the CDR3: TGTGCCAGCAGCACCTGGACTACCACAGATACGCAGTATTTT.

The chain is built from TRBV7-9 and TRBJ1-6; TRBD1 matches at 7 bases. Per the germline V gene, CDR1 is SEHNR and CDR2 is FQNEAQ (reference sequence). This CDR3 comprises 15 residues. Trimming took 5 bases from V and 4 from J; bases not matched to a gene: 5. CDR3 amino acids: CASSPGTAYNSPLHF. The CDR3 nucleotides read TGTGCCAGCAGCCCTGGGACAGCATATAATTCACCCCTCCACTTT.

The chain employs TRBV3-1 (or the pseudogene TRBV3-2) and TRBJ1-6; 7 nucleotides agree with TRBD1. The CDR3 runs 15 residues. The germline V gene has CDR1 LGHDT and CDR2 YNNKEL (reference sequence). With 2 bases clipped from V and 8 bases from J, the junction kept 6 bases outside the gene matches. CDR3: CASSQTRDRDSPLHF. The DNA of the CDR3 is TGTGCCAGCAGCCAAACCCGGGACAGAGATTCACCCCTCCACTTT.

The chain is built from TRBV2 and TRBJ1-4; no clear D. Trimming pared 7 bases from V and 8 bases from J, leaving 8 bases between. This CDR3 contains 11 residues. Germline CDR1 and CDR2: SNHLY and FYNNEI. The CDR3: CASTVGEKLFF. In DNA, the CDR3 is TGTGCCAGCACTGTAGGAGAAAAACTGTTTTTT.

V gene TRBV19 combines with J gene TRBJ1-6, with 10 bases fitting TRBD1. The CDR3 spans 15 residues. Germline V gene lookup returns CDR1 LNHDA and CDR2 SQIVND (reference sequence). V trimming: 1 base; J trimming: 7 bases; junction bases outside the gene matches: 1. Written as DNA, the CDR3 is TGTGCCAGTAGTATAGGACAGGGGGCAAATTCACCCCTCCACTTT. Protein product: CASSIGQGANSPLHF.

V usage is TRBV7-2 and J usage is TRBJ1-3, with 7 positions matching TRBD1. CDR3 length: 15 residues. After removal of 6 bases from V and 0 bases from J, the junction contained 5 bases not matched to a gene. Germline V gene data show CDR1 as SGHTA and CDR2 as FQGNSA. CDR3 loop: CASRDRTSSGNTIYF. The CDR3 nucleotides read TGTGCCAGCAGGGACAGGACGAGCTCTGGAAACACCATATATTTT.

The chain recombines TRBV10-3 with TRBJ1-2; D is undetermined. Per the germline V gene, CDR1 is ENHRY and CDR2 is SYGVKD. V gave up 10 bases and J gave up 7 bases, with 19 bases separating them. The CDR3 has 13 residues. CDR3 protein: CATAPDRESGYTF. The CDR3 DNA reads as TGTGCCACCGCCCCCGATAGGGAAAGTGGCTACACCTTC.

V and J are TRBV4-1 and TRBJ2-1; D possibly corresponds to TRBD1 (5 bases). The CDR3 contains 14 residues. Germline V gives CDR1 MGHRA, CDR2 YSYEKL. V dropped 5 bases and J dropped 8 bases, with 16 bases sitting between them. Here the CDR3 reads CASSILMTVYEQFF. Here the CDR3 DNA reads TGCGCCAGCAGCATACTCATGACAGTATATGAGCAGTTCTTC.

The CDR3 loop reads CASSRLAGGTDTQYF. The CDR3 region has the DNA TGTGCCAGCAGTCGACTAGCGGGGGGCACAGATACGCAGTATTTT. V gene TRBV2 combines with J gene TRBJ2-3; 12 positions match TRBD2. Germline V gene lookup returns CDR1 SNHLY and CDR2 FYNNEI. The V and J ends lost 5 bases and 1 base, in that order; junction bases with no gene match: 1. This CDR3 is built from 15 residues.

The chain carries TRBV6-5 and TRBJ2-3; D is ambiguous. V gave up 8 bases and J gave up 3 bases, with 6 bases separating them. Germline-derived CDR1 and CDR2 are MNHEY and SVGAGI. The CDR3 is made up of 11 amino acids. The CDR3: CASVETDTQYF. The CDR3 DNA sequence: TGTGCCAGCGTGGAGACAGATACGCAGTATTTT.

This rearrangement joins TRBV2 to TRBJ2-5; 12 nucleotides agree with TRBD2. This CDR3 is 14 amino acids long. Germline V lookup: CDR1 SNHLY, CDR2 FYNNEI. After removal of 6 bases from V and 5 bases from J, the junction contained 4 bases not matched to a gene. For the CDR3, the DNA is TGTGCCAGCAGCCGTGGACTAGCGGGGGAGACCCAGTACTTC. It yields the protein CASSRGLAGETQYF.

The rearrangement joins TRBV6-6 to TRBJ1-1, with unresolved D. Germline V CDR1 and CDR2: MNHNY, SVGAGI (reference sequence). The CDR3 spans 12 residues. With 6 bases removed from V and 7 bases from J, the gap between germline ends came to 12 bases. CDR3 nucleotides: TGTGCCAGCAGCACCCAGGCGTTTGAAGCTTTCTTT. Residues: CASSTQAFEAFF.

This chain connects TRBV7-2 to TRBJ1-1; possible D gene TRBD1, 5 bases. Germline V lookup: CDR1 SGHTA, CDR2 FQGNSA. The germline V and J ends were trimmed by 3 bases and 6 bases, with 11 bases remaining between them. The CDR3 is made up of 13 amino acids. In DNA, the CDR3 is TGTGCCAGCAGCTTGCCAGGGAGGGCTGAAGCTTTCTTT. Protein sequence: CASSLPGRAEAFF.

For the CDR3, the DNA is TGTGCCACGTTAGCGTTTAGCACAGATACGCAGTATTTT. Translation: CATLAFSTDTQYF. V is TRBV7-2 and J is TRBJ2-3; tentatively, D is TRBD2 (5 bases). The CDR3 runs to 13 residues. V lost 10 bases and J 0 bases, leaving 11 bases between the germline ends. From germline, CDR1 is SGHTA and CDR2 FQGNSA.

J is TRBJ1-3 and V is TRBV12-3 or TRBV12-4; D is ambiguous. The V end lost 7 bases, the J end lost 0 bases, and 7 bases lay between the germline ends. This CDR3 is built from 13 residues. The CDR3 spells CASTVSSGNTIYF. Here the CDR3 DNA reads TGTGCCAGCACGGTGAGCTCTGGAAACACCATATATTTT.